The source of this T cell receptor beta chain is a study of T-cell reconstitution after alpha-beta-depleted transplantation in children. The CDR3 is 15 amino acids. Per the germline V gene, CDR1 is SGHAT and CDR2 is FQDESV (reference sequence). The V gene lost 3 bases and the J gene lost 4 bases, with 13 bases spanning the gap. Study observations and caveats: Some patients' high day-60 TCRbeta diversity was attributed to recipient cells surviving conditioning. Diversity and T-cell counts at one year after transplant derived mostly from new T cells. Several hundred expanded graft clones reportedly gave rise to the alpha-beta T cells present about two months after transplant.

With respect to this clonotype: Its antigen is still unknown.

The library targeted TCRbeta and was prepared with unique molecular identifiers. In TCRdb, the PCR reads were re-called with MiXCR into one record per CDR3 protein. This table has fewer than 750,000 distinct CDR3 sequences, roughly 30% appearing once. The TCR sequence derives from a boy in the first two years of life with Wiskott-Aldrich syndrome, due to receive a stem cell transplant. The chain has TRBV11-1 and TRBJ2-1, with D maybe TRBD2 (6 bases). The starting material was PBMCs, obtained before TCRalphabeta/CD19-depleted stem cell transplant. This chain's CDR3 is CASSFDGSLYNEQFF. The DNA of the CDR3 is TGTGCCAGCAGCTTTGACGGGAGCCTTTACAATGAGCAGTTCTTC.